This T cell receptor beta chain emerged from a study of T cells after yellow fever vaccination. Looking at the study overall: Each low-cell-number fraction was prepared by means of SMART-Seq v4 Ultra Low Input.

This clonotype has at least ten counts. Its antigen is still unknown. TCRdb redid the calling of the 5' RACE reads with MiXCR, one entry per CDR3 protein. This table has 110,000 to 150,000 distinct CDR3 sequences, about 6.9% appearing once. Whole-study findings and limits: Highly abundant clonotypes carried over from the bulk population could end up in FACS-sorted repertoires as contaminants. Clones that expanded after primary vaccination mostly reappeared after the booster (less than 98% CD4, approximately 85% CD8).

This sequence originates from a man under 40 who received the YFV17D yellow fever vaccine. The sample here was CD4+ T cells sorted from PBMCs, taken 10 days after the yellow fever booster vaccination.

In nucleotides, the CDR3 is TGCGCCAGCAGCTGGGGACAAGTCTCCTACGAGCAGTACTTC. Amino acids: CASSWGQVSYEQYF. This chain links TRBV5-1 with TRBJ2-7, with D perhaps matching TRBD1 (6 bases). The ends were cut back, 3 bases at V and 0 bases at J, with 10 bases in the middle. From germline, CDR1 is SGHRS and CDR2 YFSETQ. The CDR3 has 14 residues.